These 26 T cell receptor beta chains were all obtained from the same sample, sequenced in a study of T cells after yellow fever vaccination. TCRdb re-derived calls from the 5' RACE reads in MiXCR, one entry per CDR3 protein. The repertoire holds almost 600,000 distinct CDR3 sequences, with roughly 12% as singletons. This material consisted of PBMCs, taken on the day of the yellow fever booster vaccination. The receptors derive from a man between 25 and 39 years old who received the YFV17D yellow fever vaccine.

The rearrangement links TRBV15 to TRBJ2-3; D may be TRBD1 or TRBD2 (5 bases each). Germline V gives CDR1 LNHNV, CDR2 YYDKDF (reference sequence). This CDR3 region has 15 residues. V was cut by 0 bases and J by 2 bases, with 9 bases left in between. The DNA for the CDR3 is TGTGCCACCAGCAGAGATGGGGGTGTCACAGATACGCAGTATTTT. Encoded protein: CATSRDGGVTDTQYF.

The chain employs TRBV6-5 and TRBJ2-3; 7 nucleotides match TRBD2. Germline CDR1 MNHEY, CDR2 SVGAGI. J gave up 4 bases and V 5 bases, and 6 bases lay outside the gene matches. The CDR3 totals 14 residues. CDR3 DNA: TGTGCCAGCAGTCACGGACTAGGAGCAGATACGCAGTATTTT. The encoded protein is CASSHGLGADTQYF.

This sequence joins TRBV7-6 and TRBJ2-7; possibly TRBD2 for D (5 bases). Trimming pared 5 bases from V and 7 bases from J, leaving 12 bases between. The length of the CDR3 is 12 residues. CDR1 is SGHVS and CDR2 is FNYEAQ in the germline V gene. CDR3 sequence reads: CASSPERGEQYF. The DNA of the CDR3 is TGTGCCAGCAGCCCAGAGCGCGGGGAGCAGTACTTC.

This clonotype has only a few counts. The chain carries TRBV10-3 and TRBJ2-6; D is perhaps TRBD1 or TRBD2 (6 bases each). The germline V gene has CDR1 ENHRY and CDR2 SYGVKD. Trimming took 3 bases from V and 0 from J, leaving 9 bases between them. The length of the CDR3 is 16 residues. The CDR3 region is CAISDGGHSGANVLTF. CDR3 coding DNA: TGTGCCATCAGTGACGGGGGCCACTCTGGGGCCAACGTCCTGACTTTC.

This clonotype occurred many times. The rearrangement links TRBV19 to TRBJ2-7; possible D gene TRBD2, 5 bases. The V and J ends lost 9 bases and 2 bases respectively, with 14 bases between them. The CDR3 covers 13 residues. Germline assignment: CDR1 LNHDA and CDR2 SQIVND (reference sequence). Here the CDR3 reads CASSVGLAYEQYF. DNA of the CDR3: TGTGCCAGCAGCGTCGGACTTGCCTACGAGCAGTACTTC.

This clonotype has a handful of counts. V is TRBV7-2 and J is TRBJ1-6; a weak D match, TRBD1 (6 bases). The CDR3 loop spans 18 amino acids. V dropped 0 bases and J dropped 0 bases, with 12 bases sitting between them. From germline, CDR1 is SGHTA and CDR2 FQGNSA. CDR3 DNA: TGTGCCAGCAGCTTAGCGATAACAGGGAGCTCCTATAATTCACCCCTCCACTTT. Encoded protein: CASSLAITGSSYNSPLHF.

V and J are TRBV27 and TRBJ1-6; tentatively, D is TRBD1 (5 bases). Germline V gene lookup returns CDR1 MNHEY and CDR2 SMNVEV (reference sequence). This CDR3 region has 14 residues. V dropped 4 bases and J dropped 6 bases, with 10 bases sitting between them. The CDR3 DNA reads as TGTGCCAGCAGTTGGAGGGACGTTAATTCACCCCTCCACTTT. Translated, it gives CASSWRDVNSPLHF.

Points on this clonotype: A much larger clone is a single base away; this may be a read error. This chain joins TRBV20-1 and TRBJ2-3; weak D call: TRBD1 (5 bases). The CDR3 length is 16 residues. Germline V gene data show CDR1 as DFQATT and CDR2 as SNEGSKA (reference sequence). The CDR3 nucleotides read TGCTGTGCTAGAGATTCTGGCAGGGATTACACAGATACGCAGTATTTT. Its translation is CCARDSGRDYTDTQYF.

V usage is TRBV6-5 and J usage is TRBJ1-1; unclear D gene. Per germline, CDR1 MNHEY and CDR2 SVGAGI. Trimming cost V 0 bases and J 1 base, with 12 bases left between them. The CDR3 loop spans 16 amino acids. The CDR3 nucleotides read TGTGCCAGCAGTTACTCAAGAGTTGCTACGAACACTGAAGCTTTCTTT. It translates to CASSYSRVATNTEAFF.

This clonotype was recorded only once. One junction end disagrees with the germline gene, perhaps due to a read error. Written as DNA, the CDR3 is TGCTGTGCTAGAGCTTCAGGGGGCGCTGGGGAAAAACTGTTTTTT. Translated, it gives CCARASGGAGEKLFF. The gene calls are TRBV20-1 and TRBJ1-4; 8 positions match TRBD1. The CDR3 sequence is 15 residues long. Germline V gives CDR1 DFQATT, CDR2 SNEGSKA (reference sequence).

This clonotype showed up just a few times. The chain employs TRBV7-2 and TRBJ2-5; perhaps TRBD2 as D (5 bases). CDR3 length equals 11 residues. The germline CDR1 and CDR2 sequences are SGHTA and FQGNSA. V was trimmed by 10 bases and J by 5 bases, leaving 11 bases between them. CDR3 in amino acids: CATAAVETQYF. CDR3 bases: TGTGCCACTGCAGCGGTGGAGACCCAGTACTTC.

The chain combines TRBV20-1 with TRBJ1-1, with D possibly TRBD1 on 5 matching bases. The CDR3 contains 15 residues. Trimming took off 4 bases at V and 4 bases at J, with 19 bases between the two ends. In germline, CDR1 is DFQATT, CDR2 SNEGSKA (reference sequence). The CDR3 is CSANGLRGVGTEAFF. The CDR3 bases are TGCAGTGCTAACGGCCTTAGGGGAGTCGGCACTGAAGCTTTCTTT.

There are a few counts of this clonotype. The chain links TRBV7-2 to TRBJ2-1; 9 bases line up with TRBD1. This CDR3 has 15 amino acids. Trimming cost V 5 bases and J 6 bases; bases outside gene matches: 8. The V gene's germline CDR1 is SGHTA and CDR2 FQGNSA. CDR3: CASSVRTGVSNEQFF. The CDR3 DNA follows: TGTGCCAGCAGCGTAAGGACAGGGGTAAGCAATGAGCAGTTCTTC.

This clonotype was detected only a few times. This chain links TRBV7-9 with TRBJ1-1; D might be TRBD1 (5 bases). This CDR3 has 12 residues. V lost 6 bases, J lost 7 bases, and 12 bases lay in between. Germline values: CDR1 SEHNR, CDR2 FQNEAQ (reference sequence). This chain's CDR3 is CASRSWQGEAFF. Here the CDR3 DNA reads TGTGCCAGCAGGTCGTGGCAGGGTGAAGCTTTCTTT.

This clonotype appeared a few times. The V and J genes are TRBV6-2 or TRBV6-3 and TRBJ2-5; 9 bases are shared with TRBD2. Trimming at V came to 6 bases and at J to 4 bases, leaving 6 bases not matched to a gene. The CDR3 consists of 14 residues. Germline assignment: CDR1 MNHEY and CDR2 SVGEGT. The CDR3 loop is CASRREAGGETQYF. The CDR3 DNA is TGTGCCAGCAGGAGAGAAGCGGGAGGAGAGACCCAGTACTTC.

J is TRBJ2-7 and V is TRBV6-2 or TRBV6-3, with a tentative D call TRBD1 (5 bases). V was cut by 5 bases and J by 7 bases, with 9 bases left in between. Looked up from germline, CDR1 is MNHEY and CDR2 is SVGEGT. The CDR3 length is 11 residues. CDR3 nucleotides: TGTGCCAGCAGTAAGCAGGGTGAGCAGTACTTC. This translates into CASSKQGEQYF.

This clonotype turned up a few times. The CDR3 loop reads CASSQAGTEAFF. The CDR3 DNA sequence: TGTGCCAGCAGCCAAGCTGGTACGGAAGCTTTCTTT. The chain recombines TRBV3-1 with TRBJ1-1, with unresolved D. The ends were cut back, 1 base at V and 8 bases at J, with 8 bases in the middle. Germline V gives CDR1 LGHDT, CDR2 YNNKEL (reference sequence). CDR3 length: 12 amino acids.

This clonotype was detected only a few times. The chain uses TRBV7-9 and TRBJ1-5; no reliable D call. Trimming stripped 8 bases from V and 2 bases from J, with 10 bases between. The CDR3 contains 13 residues. Germline lookup yields CDR1 SEHNR and CDR2 FQNEAQ (reference sequence). For the CDR3, the DNA is TGTGCCAGCTCAGGAGATGGCAATCAGCCCCAGCATTTT. This codes for CASSGDGNQPQHF.

This clonotype was seen a few times. The chain is built from TRBV18 and TRBJ1-1, with 9 bases identical to TRBD1. Germline trimming cut 2 bases from V and 0 bases from J; bases unmatched to any gene: 4. Germline assignment: CDR1 KGHSH and CDR2 LQKENI. The CDR3 covers 16 residues. CDR3 protein: CASSPRTGDMNTEAFF. The CDR3 DNA sequence: TGTGCCAGCTCACCAAGGACAGGGGATATGAACACTGAAGCTTTCTTT.

There are a few counts of this clonotype. The V gene is TRBV11-1, the J gene TRBJ2-3, with a possible D match to TRBD2 (5 bases). The CDR3 loop spans 18 amino acids. Between the trimmed V and J ends, which lost 4 bases and 2 bases, there was a span of 22 bases. Germline V gene sequence: CDR1 SGHAT, CDR2 FQDESV (reference sequence). The CDR3 DNA follows: TGTGCCAGCAGCTCACGGCTCCCCGGATGGGAGACCACAGATACGCAGTATTTT. Its protein is CASSSRLPGWETTDTQYF.

The DNA of the CDR3 is TGCAGTGCTAGAGGCGCCGTCTTTAGCGGGAGCTACGAGCAGTACTTC. It translates to CSARGAVFSGSYEQYF. The chain joins TRBV20-1 to TRBJ2-7, with TRBD2 matching over 9 bases. The CDR3 has 16 residues. Germline V gene data show CDR1 as DFQATT and CDR2 as SNEGSKA (reference sequence). The junction had 10 bases not matched to a gene; V was cut back by 1 base and J by 3 bases.

V usage is TRBV11-3 and J usage is TRBJ2-6; no firm D call. Trimming stripped 4 bases from V and 8 bases from J, with 9 bases between. CDR1 SGHNT and CDR2 YENEEA come from the germline V gene. This CDR3 is 13 amino acids long. For the CDR3, the DNA is TGTGCCAGCAGCTCCCCGTCCTCCAACGTCCTGACTTTC. Protein product: CASSSPSSNVLTF.

This rearrangement joins TRBV5-1 to TRBJ2-7; TRBD1 agrees at 7 bases. Germline CDR1 SGHRS, CDR2 YFSETQ. CDR3 length: 12 amino acids. V shed 7 bases and J 6 bases; nucleotides not matched to a gene: 7. CDR3 region: CASQGQNSEQYF. As DNA, the CDR3 is TGCGCCAGCCAGGGACAGAACTCCGAGCAGTACTTC. The entire variable domain, with the rest obtained from reference TRBV5-1 and TRBJ2-7, is as follows: KAGVTQTPRYLIKTRGQQVTLSCSPISGHRSVSWYQQTPGQGLQFLFEYFSETQRNKGNFPGRFSGRQFSNSRSEMNVSTLELGDSALYLCASQGQNSEQYFGPGTRLTVT.

The chain uses TRBV19 and TRBJ1-3; tentative D call: TRBD1 (5 bases). Per the germline V gene, CDR1 is LNHDA and CDR2 is SQIVND (reference sequence). This CDR3 spans 17 amino acids. V lost 1 base and J 2 bases, leaving 15 bases between the germline ends. This chain's CDR3 is CASSIVFGGSAGNTIYF. CDR3 nucleotide sequence: TGTGCCAGTAGTATAGTCTTTGGGGGATCGGCTGGAAACACCATATATTTT.

The chain couples TRBV5-6 to TRBJ2-2; TRBD2 agrees at 8 bases. The CDR3 totals 15 residues. V lost 4 bases, J lost 3 bases, and 5 bases stayed unmatched. Germline lookup yields CDR1 SGHDT and CDR2 YYEEEE. The CDR3 region is CASSPGGVDTGELFF. The CDR3 nucleotides are TGTGCCAGCAGCCCGGGGGGGGTTGACACCGGGGAGCTGTTTTTT.

In this sample, this clonotype turned up a few times. This chain uses TRBV29-1 with TRBJ2-1; 10 bases agree with TRBD2. Germline V gene sequence: CDR1 SQVTM, CDR2 ANQGSEA. The CDR3 totals 14 residues. Trimming removed 6 bases from V and 9 bases from J; junction bases left unmatched: 11. This CDR3 is CSVRQLAGVLEQFF. For the CDR3, the DNA is TGCAGCGTCAGACAGCTAGCGGGAGTGCTTGAGCAGTTCTTC.